This is a list of T cell receptor beta chains from one sample in a study of CD8 T cells in ankylosing spondylitis. TCRdb reprocessed the 5' RACE reads with MiXCR, giving one entry per CDR3 protein. Of some 240,000 distinct CDR3 sequences listed, over 8.5% were seen once; the top ten hold around 7%. Sequenced input: blood, either unsorted or a sorted T cell fraction (not recorded which). All receptors derive from a male donor with ankylosing spondylitis or in good health (not recorded which). Both conserved end residues are part of each CDR3. A D gene is named only where the DNA matches it firmly. Expanded clones get a size class; other rows say once, few or many, or leave the size out.

D: .
V: TRBV18
size: many
J: TRBJ1-1
CDR3: CASSPPLGAGKAEAFF
DNA: TGTGCCAGCTCACCACCGCTAGGGGCCGGAAAGGCTGAAGCTTTCTTT

D: .
V: TRBV11-3
size: few
J: TRBJ2-2
CDR3: CASSQGWTANTGELFF
DNA: TGTGCCAGCAGCCAGGGGTGGACAGCGAACACCGGGGAGCTGTTTTTT

D: .
V: TRBV19
size: many
J: TRBJ1-5
CDR3: CASSKGSNQPQHF
DNA: TGTGCCAGTAGTAAGGGGAGTAATCAGCCCCAGCATTTT

D: .
V: TRBV10-2
size: .
J: TRBJ1-1
CDR3: CASSDKEGARVPTEAFF
DNA: TGCGCCAGCAGTGATAAGGAAGGGGCCCGGGTGCCCACTGAAGCTTTCTTT

D: TRBD2
V: TRBV5-1
size: .
J: TRBJ2-2
CDR3: CASSLQAGGPATGELFF
DNA: TGCGCCAGCAGCTTGCAAGCGGGGGGGCCTGCCACCGGGGAGCTGTTTTTT

D: .
V: TRBV12-3/TRBV12-4
size: .
J: TRBJ1-4
CDR3: CASKAPGLEDSSGKLFF
DNA: TGTGCCAGCAAGGCTCCGGGACTAGAGGACTCATCTGGAAAACTGTTTTTT

D: .
V: TRBV19
size: .
J: TRBJ2-1
CDR3: CASRDLSRENKQFF
DNA: TGTGCCAGTAGGGACTTGTCCCGGGAGAATAAGCAGTTCTTC

D: TRBD1
V: TRBV20-1
size: many
J: TRBJ2-3
CDR3: CSARAPGTATDTQYF
DNA: TGCAGTGCTAGAGCCCCAGGGACAGCCACAGATACGCAGTATTTT

D: .
V: TRBV20-1
size: many
J: TRBJ1-5
CDR3: CSASSPDRNQPQHF
DNA: TGCAGTGCTAGTTCCCCGGATCGCAATCAGCCCCAGCATTTT

D: .
V: TRBV30
size: few
J: TRBJ1-1
CDR3: CAWTGVNTEAFF
DNA: TGTGCCTGGACAGGAGTTAACACTGAAGCTTTCTTT

D: .
V: TRBV20-1
size: many
J: TRBJ2-1
CDR3: CSVSSGVGVNEQFF
DNA: TGCAGTGTCTCCTCGGGGGTAGGCGTCAATGAGCAGTTCTTC

D: .
V: TRBV27
size: few
J: TRBJ2-7
CDR3: CASSLHPGGREQYF
DNA: TGTGCCAGCAGTCTCCACCCAGGGGGGCGAGAGCAGTACTTC

D: .
V: TRBV11-3
size: many
J: TRBJ1-6
CDR3: CASSLTSTSPLHF
DNA: TGTGCCAGCAGCTTGACGTCAACATCACCCCTCCACTTT

D: .
V: TRBV11-1
size: many
J: TRBJ2-5
CDR3: CASSLEPGRETQYF
DNA: TGTGCCAGCAGCTTAGAGCCAGGGAGAGAGACCCAGTACTTC

D: .
V: TRBV27
size: many
J: TRBJ2-7
CDR3: CASSGSGGKVF
DNA: TGTGCCAGCAGCGGGTCTGGAGGGAAGGTCTTC

D: .
V: TRBV9
size: many
J: TRBJ2-5
CDR3: CASSFPQGYQETQYF
DNA: TGTGCCAGCAGTTTTCCACAGGGATACCAAGAGACCCAGTACTTC

D: .
V: TRBV6-1
size: many
J: TRBJ2-3
CDR3: CASSPATDSPDTQYF
DNA: TGTGCCAGCAGCCCTGCTACCGACTCCCCCGATACGCAGTATTTT